This T cell receptor (beta chain) stems from a study of blood T cell repertoires in COVID-19. The overall study: Sources were T cells, B-cell-depleted T cells, or PBMCs; the material itself was cDNA or gDNA.

Libraries were prepared by immunoSEQ multiplex PCR; TCRdb keeps only in-frame clonotypes and omits some of them. The sample lists around 280,000 clones; approximately 86% were seen once. The germline gives CDR1 MDHEN, CDR2 SYDVKM. V gave up 4 bases and J gave up 5 bases, with 24 bases separating them. The CDR3 has 17 amino acids. Specimen: peripheral blood. The V and J genes are TRBV28 and TRBJ2-7; tentatively, D is TRBD2 (6 bases). The sequence was obtained from a woman in her twenties or thirties who had recovered from COVID-19. The CDR3 is CASSSPLPGLPFHEQYF. DNA of the CDR3: TGTGCCAGCAGTTCCCCGCTACCGGGACTGCCGTTTCACGAGCAGTACTTC.